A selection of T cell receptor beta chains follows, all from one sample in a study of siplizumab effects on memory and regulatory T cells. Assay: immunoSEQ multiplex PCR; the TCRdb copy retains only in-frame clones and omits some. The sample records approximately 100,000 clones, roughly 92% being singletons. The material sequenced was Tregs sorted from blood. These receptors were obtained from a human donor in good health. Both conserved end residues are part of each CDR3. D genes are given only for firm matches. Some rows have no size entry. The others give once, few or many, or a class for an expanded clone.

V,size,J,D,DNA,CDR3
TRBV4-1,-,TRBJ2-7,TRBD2,TGCGCCAGCAGCCAAGCGTCACTAGCGACCTACGAGCAGTACTTC,CASSQASLATYEQYF
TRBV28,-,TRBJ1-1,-,TGTGCCAGCAGTTTCCGACAGAAGTTAACGGGGTGGGCTTTCTTT,CASSFRQKLTGWAFF
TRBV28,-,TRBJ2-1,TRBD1,TGTGCCAGCAGCACGGGACAGGGTTTTAAGTTCTTC,CASSTGQGFKFF
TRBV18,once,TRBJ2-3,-,TGTGCCAGCTCACCGAGCACAGATACGCAGTATTTT,CASSPSTDTQYF
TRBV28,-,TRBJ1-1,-,TGTGCCAGCAGTTTATGGGGGGCAGGGAGTAACACTGAAGCTTTCTTT,CASSLWGAGSNTEAFF
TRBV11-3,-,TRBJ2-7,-,TGTGCCAGCGCCTCGTGCATTCCGGTAGGTGGTCTCGGAAATTACGAGCAGTACTTC,CASASCIPVGGLGNYEQYF
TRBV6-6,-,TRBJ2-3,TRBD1,TGTGCCGGCTCACAGGGGGCTGCAGATACGCAGTATTTT,CAGSQGAADTQYF
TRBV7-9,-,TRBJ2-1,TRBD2,TGTGCCAGCAGCCAGAAGAGTGAACTAGCGGGACTAAATGAGCAGTTCTTC,CASSQKSELAGLNEQFF
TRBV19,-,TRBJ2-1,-,TGTGCCAGTTCACTGGTATCCTACAATGAGCAGTTCTTC,CASSLVSYNEQFF
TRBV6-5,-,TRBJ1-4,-,TGTGCCAGCAGTTACTCGGGCGGGAAGAATGAAAAACTGTTTTTT,CASSYSGGKNEKLFF
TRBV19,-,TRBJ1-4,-,TGTGCCAGTAGTCCTGGGACACCAACTAATGAAAAACTGTTTTTT,CASSPGTPTNEKLFF
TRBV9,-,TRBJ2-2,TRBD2,TGTGCCAGCAGCGTAGTAGGACTAGCAACCGGGGAGCTGTTTTTT,CASSVVGLATGELFF
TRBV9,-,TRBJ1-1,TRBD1,TGTGCCAGCAGGTCCGGAAACCCGGGACAGGGGATTTCAATAGAAGCTTTCTTT,CASRSGNPGQGISIEAFF
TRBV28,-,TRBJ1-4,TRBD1,TGTGCCAGCGCAGGGACAGCCCAACGGAGGAAACTGTTTTTT,CASAGTAQRRKLFF
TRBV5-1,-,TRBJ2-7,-,TGCGCCAGCAGGCATAGGGGGGCTCTTGCCACCTCTCGGGCAGTGCTGTACTTC,CASRHRGALATSRAVLYF
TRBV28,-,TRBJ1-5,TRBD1,TGTGCCAGCAGTTTATGGGGGACAGACACCAATCAGCCCCAGCATTTT,CASSLWGTDTNQPQHF
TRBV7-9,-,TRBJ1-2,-,TGTGCCACTACGTATGAGTGGGCTAACTATGGCTACACCTTC,CATTYEWANYGYTF
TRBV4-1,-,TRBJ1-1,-,TGCGCCAGCAGCCAAGGGGCGGGGGGAAATACTGAAGCTTTCTTT,CASSQGAGGNTEAFF
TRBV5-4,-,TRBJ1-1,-,TGTGCCAGCAGCTGGGCAGGGTTAAGGACTGAAGCTTTCTTT,CASSWAGLRTEAFF